The rows below give T cell receptor beta chains drawn from one sample of a study of blood T cell repertoires in COVID-19. Produced via immunoSEQ multiplex PCR; TCRdb's table is partial and in-frame only. The sample records around 270,000 clones, 87% being singletons. Sequencing was performed on peripheral blood. The receptors derive from a woman in her fifties or sixties with acute or convalescent COVID-19. Each CDR3 is given with its conserved first and last residue. D genes are given only for firm matches. Clone size, where shown, is once, few, many, or a class for clones that have expanded.

v_call,d_call,j_call,clone_size,cdr3_aa,cdr3_nt
TRBV28,TRBD1,TRBJ1-1,.,CASSPGQGARGLDTEAFF,TGTGCCAGCAGTCCAGGACAGGGGGCGCGAGGATTGGACACTGAAGCTTTCTTT
TRBV28,.,TRBJ1-1,few,CASSWFGRAAGTEAFF,TGTGCCAGCAGTTGGTTTGGGAGGGCCGCGGGCACTGAAGCTTTCTTT
TRBV7-2,.,TRBJ1-1,.,CASSFQQGNTEAFF,TGTGCCAGCAGCTTTCAACAGGGGAACACTGAAGCTTTCTTT
TRBV5-6,TRBD2,TRBJ2-1,.,CASSSTSGGDEQFF,TGTGCCAGCAGCTCAACTAGCGGGGGTGATGAGCAGTTCTTC
TRBV9,.,TRBJ2-2,.,CASSPREGGTLGTGELFF,TGTGCCAGCAGCCCCAGGGAGGGGGGGACCTTGGGCACCGGGGAGCTGTTTTTT
TRBV14,.,TRBJ1-1,.,CASSQDRGTEAFF,TGTGCCAGCAGCCAAGACCGAGGCACTGAAGCTTTCTTT
TRBV6-5,.,TRBJ1-4,.,CASRTAAGEKLFF,TGTGCCAGCAGGACCGCTGCGGGGGAAAAACTGTTTTTT
TRBV5-5,.,TRBJ1-1,.,CASSLFKNTEAFF,TGTGCCAGCAGCTTGTTCAAGAACACTGAAGCTTTCTTT
TRBV28,TRBD1,TRBJ1-5,.,CASSAYRGSVESNQPQHF,TGTGCCAGCAGTGCATACAGGGGGTCCGTCGAGAGCAATCAGCCCCAGCATTTT
TRBV2,TRBD1,TRBJ1-5,.,CASRDRTGASQPQHF,TGTGCCAGCAGGGACCGGACAGGGGCCAGTCAGCCCCAGCATTTT
TRBV12-3/TRBV12-4,.,TRBJ1-5,.,CASRGVWNQPQHF,TGTGCCAGCAGAGGGGTCTGGAATCAGCCCCAGCATTTT
TRBV24-1,.,TRBJ2-4,.,CATSDPQGAKNIQYF,TGTGCCACCAGTGACCCGCAGGGGGCCAAAAACATTCAGTACTTC
TRBV2,TRBD2,TRBJ2-2,.,CASRPGTSGGGELFF,TGTGCCAGCAGGCCGGGGACTAGCGGTGGCGGGGAGCTGTTTTTT
TRBV7-3,TRBD1,TRBJ1-1,.,CASRMTGGTEAFF,TGTGCCAGCAGAATGACAGGGGGCACTGAAGCTTTCTTT
TRBV18,.,TRBJ2-7,.,CASSPPFQYEQYF,TGTGCCAGCTCACCACCGTTTCAGTACGAGCAGTACTTC
TRBV3-1/TRBV3-2,TRBD1,TRBJ2-1,.,CASSPGQPSYNEQFF,TGTGCCAGCAGCCCGGGACAGCCATCTTACAATGAGCAGTTCTTC
TRBV4-2,.,TRBJ2-2,once,CASSHAGNTGELFF,TGTGCCAGCAGCCACGCGGGGAACACCGGGGAGCTGTTTTTT
TRBV7-9,.,TRBJ1-2,once,CASSLGGRPGNYGYTF,TGTGCCAGCAGCTTAGGCGGCAGACCCGGTAACTATGGCTACACCTTC
TRBV12-3/TRBV12-4,.,TRBJ2-7,.,CASSSDSLSSRF,TGTGCCAGCAGTTCAGACAGCCTGTCGTCTCGGTTC
TRBV15,TRBD2,TRBJ2-1,once,CATSRSPGTSGIGEQFF,TGTGCCACCAGCAGAAGCCCCGGGACTAGCGGGATCGGTGAGCAGTTCTTC
TRBV5-6,TRBD2,TRBJ2-7,.,CASSWTSGSHSYEQYF,TGTGCCAGCAGCTGGACTAGCGGGAGCCATTCCTACGAGCAGTACTTC
TRBV27,TRBD1,TRBJ2-1,few,CASSLTPQGAGYNEQFF,TGTGCCAGCAGTTTAACCCCGCAGGGGGCAGGGTACAATGAGCAGTTCTTC
TRBV2,TRBD1,TRBJ1-5,.,CASSFPGQGGQPQHF,TGTGCCAGCAGCTTCCCGGGACAGGGTGGGCAGCCCCAGCATTTT
TRBV7-8,.,TRBJ1-2,.,CASSQDRHYGYTF,TGTGCCAGCAGCCAGGACAGACACTATGGCTACACCTTC
TRBV6-5,.,TRBJ1-5,.,CASSYREGGQPQHF,TGTGCCAGCAGTTACAGGGAAGGGGGTCAGCCCCAGCATTTT
TRBV29-1,.,TRBJ1-2,.,CSVARTHLERNGYTF,TGCAGCGTTGCCCGGACTCACCTAGAAAGGAATGGCTACACCTTC
TRBV30,.,TRBJ1-6,.,CAWSLYGSSYNSPLHF,TGTGCCTGGAGTCTTTATGGGAGCTCCTATAATTCACCCCTCCACTTT
TRBV6-1,.,TRBJ2-7,.,CASSERLASNEQYF,TGTGCCAGCAGTGAAAGGCTAGCGTCCAACGAGCAGTACTTC
TRBV7-8,TRBD1,TRBJ1-1,many,CASSRDRGSAFF,TGTGCCAGCAGTAGGGACAGGGGGTCAGCTTTCTTT
TRBV28,TRBD1,TRBJ2-7,.,CATTDRDYEQYF,TGTGCCACCACGGACAGGGACTACGAGCAGTACTTC
TRBV27,TRBD1,TRBJ1-4,.,CASSQQGSSNEKLFF,TGTGCCAGCAGCCAACAGGGGTCCTCTAATGAAAAACTGTTTTTT
TRBV9,TRBD1,TRBJ2-1,.,CASSVRGGASRSYNEQFF,TGTGCCAGCAGCGTAAGAGGGGGCGCGTCTAGGTCCTACAATGAGCAGTTCTTC
TRBV28,.,TRBJ2-2,.,CASSTPMRDYNTGELFF,TGTGCCAGCAGCACTCCCATGAGAGACTACAATACCGGGGAGCTGTTTTTT
TRBV7-3,.,TRBJ2-1,.,CASSRERVNEQFF,TGTGCCAGCAGCCGGGAAAGGGTAAATGAGCAGTTCTTC
TRBV10-3,TRBD1,TRBJ1-2,.,CASSTGTYYGYTF,TGTGCCTCTTCGACAGGGACCTACTATGGCTACACCTTC
TRBV19,TRBD2,TRBJ2-3,.,CASSIGLAGVEDTQYF,TGTGCCAGTAGTATAGGGCTAGCGGGAGTGGAAGATACGCAGTATTTT
TRBV6-2/TRBV6-3,.,TRBJ1-4,.,CASSSMEANEKLFF,TGTGCCAGCAGTAGCATGGAGGCTAATGAAAAACTGTTTTTT
TRBV30,TRBD2,TRBJ2-7,.,CAWTSGSTVYEQYF,TGTGCCTGGACAAGCGGGAGTACCGTATACGAGCAGTACTTC
TRBV11-2,TRBD2,TRBJ2-3,.,CASSALAGAADTQYF,TGTGCCAGCAGCGCACTAGCGGGAGCGGCAGATACGCAGTATTTT
TRBV5-6,TRBD2,TRBJ2-7,.,CASSLGLALWEQYF,TGTGCCAGCAGCTTAGGACTAGCGTTGTGGGAGCAGTACTTC
TRBV19,TRBD2,TRBJ2-3,once,CASSISVGGLATDTQYF,TGTGCCAGTAGTATCTCGGTGGGGGGACTAGCTACAGATACGCAGTATTTT
TRBV27,TRBD2,TRBJ2-2,.,CASSPLAGGLNTGELFF,TGTGCCAGCAGCCCACTAGCGGGAGGACTTAACACCGGGGAGCTGTTTTTT
TRBV6-2/TRBV6-3,.,TRBJ2-5,.,CASSTNLAPQETQYF,TGTGCCAGCAGCACCAATCTAGCGCCACAAGAGACCCAGTACTTC
TRBV28,.,TRBJ2-2,.,CASSLGRENTGELFF,TGTGCCAGCAGTTTAGGGCGGGAGAACACCGGGGAGCTGTTTTTT
TRBV27,TRBD2,TRBJ2-7,.,CASSLLGLAGGRNEQYF,TGTGCCAGCAGTTTATTAGGACTAGCGGGAGGAAGAAACGAGCAGTACTTC
TRBV11-3,TRBD2,TRBJ2-1,.,CASSPRASGYNEQFF,TGTGCCAGCAGCCCCCGGGCTAGCGGTTACAATGAGCAGTTCTTC
TRBV12-5,TRBD1,TRBJ2-2,.,CASGLGTGTGELFF,TGTGCTAGTGGTTTGGGGACAGGGACCGGGGAGCTGTTTTTT
TRBV28,TRBD2,TRBJ2-1,.,CASSFVTSGRPYNEQFF,TGTGCCAGCAGTTTTGTAACTAGCGGGAGGCCTTACAATGAGCAGTTCTTC
TRBV28,TRBD1,TRBJ1-5,.,CASSLTGAYSNQPQHF,TGTGCCAGCAGTTTAACAGGGGCCTATAGCAATCAGCCCCAGCATTTT
TRBV6-5,.,TRBJ1-2,once,CASSYFAAGDIYGYTF,TGTGCCAGCAGTTACTTTGCGGCAGGGGATATCTATGGCTACACCTTC
TRBV7-2,.,TRBJ1-2,.,CASSLGGRTYGYTF,TGTGCCAGCAGCTTAGGGGGGCGAACTTATGGCTACACCTTC
TRBV24-1,.,TRBJ2-3,.,CATSDPNRPQYF,TGTGCCACCAGTGACCCTAATCGCCCGCAGTATTTT
TRBV5-4,.,TRBJ1-3,once,CASSRLGGARGNTIYF,TGTGCCAGCAGCCGATTGGGGGGGGCGCGTGGAAACACCATATATTTT
TRBV5-1,.,TRBJ2-1,.,CASSLYRGEGEQFF,TGCGCCAGCAGCCTGTACAGGGGGGAGGGTGAGCAGTTCTTC
TRBV3-1/TRBV3-2,.,TRBJ2-7,.,CASSQSRGEQYF,TGTGCCAGCAGCCAAAGCAGAGGCGAGCAGTACTTC
TRBV5-1,TRBD1,TRBJ2-7,.,CASSLAPGGKGEQYF,TGCGCCAGCAGCTTGGCTCCAGGGGGCAAGGGCGAGCAGTACTTC
TRBV19,.,TRBJ1-3,once,CASSLDRSGNTIYF,TGTGCCAGTAGTCTAGACCGCAGTGGAAACACCATATATTTT
TRBV27,TRBD1,TRBJ1-6,once,CASSSRQGLDNSPLHF,TGTGCCAGCAGTTCAAGACAGGGCCTAGATAATTCACCCCTCCACTTT
TRBV6-5,TRBD1,TRBJ1-2,.,CASSPYTGGDYGYTF,TGTGCCAGCAGCCCCTATACAGGGGGCGACTATGGCTACACCTTC
TRBV5-1,.,TRBJ1-1,.,CASSLSQGGPDTEAFF,TGCGCCAGCAGCTTGTCACAGGGTGGGCCGGACACTGAAGCTTTCTTT